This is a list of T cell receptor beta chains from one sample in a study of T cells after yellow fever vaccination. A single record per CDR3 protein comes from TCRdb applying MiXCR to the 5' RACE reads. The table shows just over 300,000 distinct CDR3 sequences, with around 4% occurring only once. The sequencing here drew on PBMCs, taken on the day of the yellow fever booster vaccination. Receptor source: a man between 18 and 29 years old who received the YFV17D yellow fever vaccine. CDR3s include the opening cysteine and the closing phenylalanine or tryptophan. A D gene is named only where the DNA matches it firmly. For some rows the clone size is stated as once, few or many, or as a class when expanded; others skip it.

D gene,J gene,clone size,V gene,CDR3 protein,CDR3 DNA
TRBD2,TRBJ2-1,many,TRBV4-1,CASSPERGGLYEQFF,TGCGCCAGCAGCCCCGAGCGGGGGGGCCTCTATGAGCAGTTCTTC
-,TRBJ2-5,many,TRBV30,CAWSTWGPGGEETQYF,TGTGCCTGGAGTACATGGGGGCCAGGGGGGGAAGAGACCCAGTACTTC
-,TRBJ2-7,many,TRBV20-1,CSATGTLWSYEQYF,TGCAGTGCTACCGGGACTTTGTGGTCCTACGAGCAGTACTTC
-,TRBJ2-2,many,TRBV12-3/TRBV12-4,CASRSPRGAAGELFF,TGTGCCAGCAGGTCCCCCAGGGGCGCCGCCGGGGAGCTGTTTTTT
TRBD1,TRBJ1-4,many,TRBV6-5,CATRGSTGGKLGKLFF,TGTGCCACCCGAGGGTCGACAGGGGGCAAGTTAGGAAAACTGTTTTTT
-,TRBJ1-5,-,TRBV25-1,CASNGGGDQPQHF,TGTGCCAGCAACGGCGGGGGGGATCAGCCCCAGCATTTT
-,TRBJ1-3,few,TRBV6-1,CASSGPGGVYGNTIYF,TGTGCCAGCAGTGGACCGGGGGGCGTCTATGGAAACACCATATATTTT
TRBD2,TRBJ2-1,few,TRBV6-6,CASSYGGLAMGHEQFF,TGTGCCAGCAGTTACGGGGGACTAGCGATGGGGCATGAGCAGTTCTTC
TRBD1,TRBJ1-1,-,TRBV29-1,CSVVRQGGSTEAFF,TGCAGCGTTGTGCGGCAGGGGGGTAGCACTGAAGCTTTCTTT
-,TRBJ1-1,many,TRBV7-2,CASSATVNTEAFF,TGTGCCAGCAGCGCTACAGTGAACACTGAAGCTTTCTTT
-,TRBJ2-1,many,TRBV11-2,CASSPPFWDEQFF,TGTGCCAGCAGCCCCCCATTTTGGGATGAGCAGTTCTTC
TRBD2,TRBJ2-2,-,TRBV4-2,CASSQARGGETGELFF,TGTGCCAGCAGCCAAGCTCGGGGGGGTGAAACCGGGGAGCTGTTTTTT
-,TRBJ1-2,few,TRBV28,CATLGVVYGYTF,TGTGCCACCCTGGGGGTAGTCTATGGCTACACCTTC
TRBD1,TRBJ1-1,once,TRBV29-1,CSVESGGNTGAFF,TGCAGCGTTGAGTCAGGGGGCAACACTGGAGCTTTCTTT
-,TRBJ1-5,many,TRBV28,CASSSDQPQHF,TGTGCCAGCAGCTCCGACCAGCCCCAGCATTTT
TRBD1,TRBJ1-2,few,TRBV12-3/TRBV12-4,CASSVGDRRHYGYTF,TGTGCCAGCAGTGTAGGGGACAGGCGCCACTATGGCTACACCTTC
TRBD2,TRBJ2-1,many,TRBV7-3,CASSLRGGEGLASSYNEQFF,TGTGCCAGCAGCTTGCGGGGCGGGGAGGGCCTAGCCTCCTCCTACAATGAGCAGTTCTTC
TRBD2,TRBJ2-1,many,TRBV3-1,CASSGTSGGDEQFF,TGTGCCAGCAGCGGGACTAGCGGGGGGGATGAGCAGTTCTTC
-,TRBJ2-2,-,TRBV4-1,CASSHIQDNTGELFF,TGCGCCAGCAGCCACATTCAAGATAACACCGGGGAGCTGTTTTTT
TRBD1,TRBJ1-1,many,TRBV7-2,CASSPDRGATEAFF,TGTGCCAGCAGCCCAGACAGGGGGGCCACTGAAGCTTTCTTT
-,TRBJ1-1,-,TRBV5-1,CASTLRGGTEAFF,TGCGCCAGCACCCTCAGAGGGGGCACTGAAGCTTTCTTT
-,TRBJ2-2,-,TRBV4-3,CASSQGSVANTGELFF,TGCGCCAGCAGCCAAGGGAGCGTGGCGAACACCGGGGAGCTGTTTTTT
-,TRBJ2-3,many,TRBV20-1,CSAPNRDSTDTQYF,TGCAGTGCTCCTAACCGGGACAGCACAGATACGCAGTATTTT
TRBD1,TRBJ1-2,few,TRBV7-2,CASIVQGAVNYGYTF,TGTGCCAGCATCGTCCAGGGGGCGGTTAACTATGGCTACACCTTC
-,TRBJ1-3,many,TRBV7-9,CASSQTGNTIYF,TGTGCCAGCAGCCAGACAGGAAACACCATATATTTT
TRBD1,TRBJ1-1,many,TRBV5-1,CASSFTGVDTEAFF,TGCGCCAGCAGCTTCACAGGGGTGGACACTGAAGCTTTCTTT
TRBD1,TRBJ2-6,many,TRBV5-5,CASSFGQGSSGANVLTF,TGTGCCAGCAGCTTCGGACAGGGGAGCTCTGGGGCCAACGTCCTGACTTTC
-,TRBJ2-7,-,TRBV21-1,CASSKGSRYEQYF,TGTGCCAGCAGCAAAGGTAGCCGTTACGAGCAGTACTTC
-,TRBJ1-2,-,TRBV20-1,CSAPGYYGYTF,TGCAGTGCCCCAGGGTACTATGGCTACACCTTC
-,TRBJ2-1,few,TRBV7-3,CASSLWGGGHEQFF,TGTGCCAGCAGCTTGTGGGGGGGCGGCCATGAGCAGTTCTTC
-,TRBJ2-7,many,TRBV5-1,CASQTTGSSYEQYF,TGCGCCAGCCAAACCACAGGGAGCTCCTACGAGCAGTACTTC
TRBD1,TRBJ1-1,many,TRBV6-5,CASRVTGGSGWVTEAFF,TGTGCCAGCAGAGTGACAGGGGGCTCGGGTTGGGTCACTGAAGCTTTCTTT
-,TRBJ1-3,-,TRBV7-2,CASSSPRVGNTIYF,TGTGCCAGCAGCTCCCCCAGGGTGGGAAACACCATATATTTT
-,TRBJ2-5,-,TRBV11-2,CASSPLGQETQYF,TGTGCCAGCAGTCCTTTAGGCCAAGAGACCCAGTACTTC
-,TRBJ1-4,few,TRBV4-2,CASSPDGRIEKLFF,TGTGCCAGCAGCCCGGATGGGCGGATCGAAAAACTGTTTTTT
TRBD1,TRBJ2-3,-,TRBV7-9,CASTRTGVADTQYF,TGTGCCAGCACTCGGACAGGGGTGGCAGATACGCAGTATTTT
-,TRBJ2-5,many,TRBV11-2,CASSPLRGRETQYF,TGTGCCAGCAGCCCCTTGCGGGGGCGTGAGACCCAGTACTTC
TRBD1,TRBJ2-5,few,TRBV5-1,CASSQGAGRETQYF,TGCGCCAGCTCACAGGGGGCAGGGCGAGAGACCCAGTACTTC
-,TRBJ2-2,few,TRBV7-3,CASSLVSGSGTGELFF,TGTGCCAGCAGCTTAGTTTCCGGCAGCGGCACCGGGGAGCTGTTTTTT
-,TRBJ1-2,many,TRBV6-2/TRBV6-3,CASRIGTRGYTF,TGTGCCAGCCGCATTGGGACCCGGGGCTACACCTTC
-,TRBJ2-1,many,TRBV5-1,CASSLDYNEQFF,TGTGCCAGCAGCTTAGACTACAATGAGCAGTTCTTC
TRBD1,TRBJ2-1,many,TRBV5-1,CASSLFQGADNEQFF,TGCGCCAGCAGCTTGTTTCAGGGGGCTGACAATGAGCAGTTCTTC
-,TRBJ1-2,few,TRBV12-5,CASGLNGGGYTF,TGTGCTAGTGGTTTGAATGGGGGAGGCTACACCTTC
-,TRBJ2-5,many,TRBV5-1,CASSLAGTQVETQYF,TGCGCCAGCAGCTTGGCGGGGACACAGGTGGAGACCCAGTACTTC
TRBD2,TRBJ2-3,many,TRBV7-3,CASSYTSGGAGDTQYF,TGTGCCAGCAGCTACACTAGCGGGGGGGCCGGAGATACGCAGTATTTT
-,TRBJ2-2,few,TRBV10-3,CAISAGAGELFF,TGTGCCATCAGTGCAGGGGCCGGGGAGCTGTTTTTT
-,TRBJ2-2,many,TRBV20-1,CSARDGAYTGELFF,TGCAGTGCTAGAGATGGGGCTTACACCGGGGAGCTGTTTTTT
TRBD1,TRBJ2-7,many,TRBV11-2,CASSLRQGWSSYEQYF,TGTGCCAGCAGCTTACGACAGGGATGGAGCTCCTACGAGCAGTACTTC
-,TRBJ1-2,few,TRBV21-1,CASSKPCPRGRGNYGYTF,TGTGCCAGCAGCAAACCTTGCCCTAGGGGCAGGGGAAACTATGGCTACACCTTC
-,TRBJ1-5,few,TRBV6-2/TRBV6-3,CASRPTQGSNQPQHF,TGTGCCAGCAGGCCCACTCAGGGAAGCAATCAGCCCCAGCATTTT
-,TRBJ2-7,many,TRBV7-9,CASSVQTSYEQYF,TGTGCCAGCAGCGTCCAGACCTCCTACGAGCAGTACTTC
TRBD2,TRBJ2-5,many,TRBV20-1,CGPERGDQETQYF,TGCGGGCCGGAGCGGGGGGACCAAGAGACCCAGTACTTC
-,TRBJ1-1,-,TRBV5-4,CASTTKKHGNTEAFF,TGTGCCAGCACCACCAAGAAACACGGGAACACTGAAGCTTTCTTT
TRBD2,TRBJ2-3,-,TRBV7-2,CASSLPWGGGVSDTQYF,TGTGCCAGCAGCTTGCCATGGGGCGGGGGGGTATCAGATACGCAGTATTTT
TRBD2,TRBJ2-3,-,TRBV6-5,CASSFDGGGPTDTQYF,TGTGCCAGCAGTTTTGACGGGGGGGGGCCGACAGATACGCAGTATTTT